This TCR beta chain is from a study of shared clonotypes between healthy human individuals. Study-level points and caveats: Genetic and exposure-history diversity was limited by the small donor number.

This clone has a handful of counts. Antigen unknown. Splitting of each subset's genomic DNA was done evenly across several immunoSEQ plates. Unsorted PBMC samples were amplified in replicate PCRs containing about 300 ng DNA, about 30,000 T cell genomes. The data were produced by immunoSEQ multiplex PCR, yet TCRdb's version contains in-frame clones alone and is incomplete. The sample includes 97,000 or so clones, around half of them seen just once. This CDR3 contains 15 residues. Germline values: CDR1 ENHRY, CDR2 SYGVKD. Trimming took 0 bases from V and 0 from J, leaving 6 bases between them. The TCR comes from a woman aged 40-49 years in good health. Some clones in this sample may be carry-over from other donors' samples. The sequencing input was PBMCs. V usage is TRBV10-3 and J usage is TRBJ1-3; D gene unclear. CDR3 loop: CAISESADSGNTIYF. For the CDR3, the DNA is TGTGCCATCAGTGAGTCCGCGGACTCTGGAAACACCATATATTTT.